This section outlines one T cell receptor beta chain sequence together with its context. The antigen remains undetermined. Profiling relied on immunoSEQ multiplex PCR, and the TCRdb table lists in-frame clones only, not all of them. The sample lists tens of thousands of clones, approximately 92% seen once, with 2.5% to 4% in the top ten. Germline CDR1 ENHRY, CDR2 SYGVKD. This CDR3 is built from 14 residues. V was shortened by 8 bases and J by 2 bases, with 16 bases between the two germline ends. This entry belongs to a study of cytomegalovirus exposure and HLA in healthy donors. About the research overall: The platform used for the 120 or so validation repertoires matched that of the approximately 670 first-cohort repertoires, a later analysis reported.

General observations from the study: 150 to 200 TCR beta chains were listed as cytomegalovirus-associated. In vitro work confirmed that a few CMV-associated chains recognize CMV antigens. Reportedly, diagnosis of cytomegalovirus status by the classifier showed high specificity and sensitivity.

The chain recombines TRBV10-3 with TRBJ2-7; D may be TRBD2 (5 bases). The sequence derives from a man aged 18 to 29 in good health and CMV-seronegative. The specimen was PBMCs. The CDR3: CAIAIGGRPYEQYF. CDR3 in DNA: TGTGCCATCGCAATCGGAGGCCGCCCCTACGAGCAGTACTTC.